The 29 T cell receptor beta chains listed next were all sequenced from one sample in a study of beta chain features in type 1 diabetes (dated by TCRdb to 2016 to 2018). The full study reports these points: A moderate but significant shortening of TCRB CDR3 length was observed in type 1 diabetes patients in all four CD4+ subsets.

Their specific antigens are unknown. The library was obtained by the immunoSEQ multiplex PCR assay. The High Capacity cDNA Reverse Transcription Kit was used to reverse transcribe all of the isolated RNA, meaning that expressed TCRB transcripts were what got sequenced. This immuneACCESS table, as held by TCRdb, lists in-frame sequences with V and J called but not all clones. Of the missing ones, under half trace to an unresolved V gene in checked studies; the others have no known cause. This sample comprises nearly 700,000 clones, around an eighth of them detected only once. The ten largest clonotypes hold about 0.02% of the sample. Sequenced sample: naive CD4+ T cells from blood. This specimen's cell subset or site label, per the study, means: true naive CD4+ T cells. The receptors were gathered from a young man with type 1 diabetes.

This clone showed up just a few times. V is TRBV6-6 and J is TRBJ1-2, with 8 bases that match TRBD1. The germline V gene encodes CDR1 MNHNY and CDR2 SVGAGI (reference sequence). The V and J ends lost 10 bases and 5 bases, in that order; junction bases with no gene match: 3. The CDR3 is 11 residues long. The CDR3 nucleotides are TGTGCCATCGGACAGGGATATGGCTACACCTTC. It encodes CAIGQGYGYTF.

The V gene is TRBV29-1, the J gene TRBJ1-2; D gene ambiguous. The CDR3 is 12 amino acids. Germline values: CDR1 SQVTM, CDR2 ANQGSEA. Trimming took off 7 bases at V and 0 bases at J, with 9 bases between the two ends. The CDR3 here is CSGATPNYGYTF. CDR3 nucleotide sequence: TGCAGCGGGGCAACCCCTAACTATGGCTACACCTTC.

V gene TRBV30 combines with J gene TRBJ2-3; 9 positions agree with TRBD2. The CDR3 runs 14 residues. V trimming: 3 bases; J trimming: 3 bases; junction bases outside the gene matches: 4. Germline V gene data show CDR1 as GTSNPN and CDR2 as SVGIG (reference sequence). The CDR3 is CAWSAGGRTDTQYF. DNA of the CDR3: TGTGCCTGGAGCGCGGGGGGGCGGACAGATACGCAGTATTTT.

Regarding this clone: Additional DNA sequences in this sample encode the identical CDR3. The genes are TRBV30 and TRBJ2-5, with no clear D. The CDR3 runs 11 residues. Germline V lookup: CDR1 GTSNPN, CDR2 SVGIG (reference sequence). The germline V and J ends were trimmed by 2 bases and 5 bases, with 6 bases remaining between them. The DNA for the CDR3 is TGTGCCTGGAGTTTGAGGGAGACCCAGTACTTC. Amino acid sequence: CAWSLRETQYF.

This chain links TRBV9 with TRBJ1-4; 7 positions agree with TRBD1. Germline values: CDR1 SGDLS, CDR2 YYNGEE. The CDR3 extends over 14 amino acids. V shed 3 bases, J shed 3 bases, and the junction held 2 bases outside the gene matches. The CDR3, as DNA: TGTGCCAGCAGCGGGGACAGAGCTAATGAAAAACTGTTTTTT. Translation: CASSGDRANEKLFF.

The V gene is TRBV6-6, the J gene TRBJ2-7; no firm D call. CDR3 size: 14 residues. Trimming took off 3 bases at V and 0 bases at J, with 9 bases between the two ends. Germline CDR1 and CDR2: MNHNY and SVGAGI (reference sequence). The CDR3 here is CASSYSGPSYEQYF. For the CDR3, the DNA is TGTGCCAGCAGTTATTCTGGGCCCTCCTACGAGCAGTACTTC.

J is TRBJ1-2 and V is TRBV18; unclear D gene. With 0 bases removed from V and 5 bases from J, the gap between germline ends came to 10 bases. Germline-derived CDR1 and CDR2 are KGHSH and LQKENI. This CDR3 spans 14 amino acids. CDR3 region: CASSPPELGYGYTF. DNA of the CDR3: TGTGCCAGCTCACCACCCGAATTGGGGTATGGCTACACCTTC.

The rearrangement links TRBV7-9 to TRBJ2-3, with D perhaps TRBD1 (6 bases). Germline V gives CDR1 SEHNR, CDR2 FQNEAQ (reference sequence). The CDR3 is made up of 13 amino acids. Trimming left V 5 bases short and J 14 bases short, with 20 bases between. CDR3 amino acids: CASSQDSWAPGYF. The CDR3, as DNA: TGTGCCAGCAGCCAGGACAGTTGGGCGCCTGGGTATTTT.

This chain connects TRBV5-1 to TRBJ1-2, with D possibly matching TRBD1 (6 bases). This CDR3 spans 14 amino acids. Germline assignment: CDR1 SGHRS and CDR2 YFSETQ. Trimming removed 4 bases from V and 2 bases from J, with 12 bases in between. The CDR3 loop is CASSEMTGNYGYTF. CDR3 DNA: TGCGCCAGCAGCGAGATGACAGGAAACTATGGCTACACCTTC.

This clone came up a few times. The CDR3 nucleotides are TGCGCCAGCAGGGAAACCTACTCTGGGGCCAACGTCCTGACTTTC. Protein: CASRETYSGANVLTF. The rearrangement joins TRBV5-1 to TRBJ2-6; unclear D gene. CDR1 and CDR2 from the germline V gene are SGHRS and YFSETQ. Trimming stripped 5 bases from V and 0 bases from J, with 9 bases between. This CDR3 region has 15 residues.

Here the CDR3 DNA reads TGTGCCAGCAGTAAGCTAGCGCATGAGCAGTTCTTC. Translated: CASSKLAHEQFF. V and J are TRBV5-6 and TRBJ2-1; tentatively, D is TRBD2 (6 bases). Trimming cost V 5 bases and J 8 bases, with 11 bases left between them. The CDR3 runs to 12 residues. Germline values: CDR1 SGHDT, CDR2 YYEEEE.

This clone was observed a handful of times. The chain employs TRBV9 and TRBJ2-3; 7 bases line up with TRBD1. The CDR3 extends over 15 amino acids. The V gene end was trimmed by 0 bases and the J gene end by 6 bases; junction bases not matched to a gene: 7. Looked up from germline, CDR1 is SGDLS and CDR2 is YYNGEE. The CDR3: CASSVAGTAWDTQYF. CDR3 sequence (DNA): TGTGCCAGCAGCGTAGCTGGGACAGCGTGGGATACGCAGTATTTT.

The chain has TRBV11-1 and TRBJ2-4; 9 nucleotides line up with TRBD1. With 4 bases clipped from V and 9 bases from J, the junction kept 4 bases outside the gene matches. This CDR3 has 13 amino acids. Looked up from germline, CDR1 is SGHAT and CDR2 is FQDESV (reference sequence). Here the CDR3 DNA reads TGTGCCAGCAGCTCGGGACAGGGTGGCATTCAGTACTTC. Translation gives CASSSGQGGIQYF.

This clone was seen only a few times. Within the sample, other DNA sequences also encode this same CDR3. V gene TRBV7-9 combines with J gene TRBJ1-1; D gene uncertain. The length of the CDR3 is 12 residues. The germline V and J ends were trimmed by 5 bases and 1 base, with 5 bases remaining between them. Germline loops: CDR1 SEHNR, CDR2 FQNEAQ (reference sequence). The CDR3 spells CASSLSNTEAFF. DNA of the CDR3: TGTGCCAGCAGCCTCTCGAACACTGAAGCTTTCTTT.

The V and J genes are TRBV5-6 and TRBJ1-6, with D possibly being TRBD1 (5 bases). The CDR3 runs 14 residues. Trimming shortened V by 4 bases and J by 9 bases, and 14 bases separated the two germline ends. Germline lookup yields CDR1 SGHDT and CDR2 YYEEEE. CDR3 bases: TGTGCCAGCAGCCGAGACAGAGAAGGTTCACCCCTCCACTTT. Translation gives CASSRDREGSPLHF.

This clone was recorded a few times. This chain connects TRBV30 to TRBJ2-7, with 8 bases fitting TRBD1. This CDR3 has 12 amino acids. V lost 2 bases to trimming and J lost 9 bases; unmatched junction nucleotides: 6. Germline values: CDR1 GTSNPN, CDR2 SVGIG (reference sequence). The CDR3 DNA is TGTGCCTGGAGTCGCGGACAGGGAGGGCAGTACTTC. This codes for CAWSRGQGGQYF.

The genes are TRBV30 and TRBJ2-7; no definite D call. The CDR3 consists of 11 residues. The germline V and J ends were trimmed by 6 bases and 0 bases, with 6 bases remaining between them. Germline CDR1 reads GTSNPN; CDR2 reads SVGIG (reference sequence). Here the CDR3 DNA reads TGTGCCTGTGGGCCCTCCTACGAGCAGTACTTC. The encoded protein is CACGPSYEQYF.

This clone was detected a few times. The V gene is TRBV30, the J gene TRBJ1-4, with a weak D call TRBD1 (5 bases). The germline CDR1 and CDR2 sequences are GTSNPN and SVGIG (reference sequence). Trimming shortened V by 0 bases and J by 0 bases, and 17 bases separated the two germline ends. The CDR3 length is 18 residues. The CDR3 coding sequence is TGTGCCTGGAGTGTAGGGGTGGCAGTAGAAGCAACTAATGAAAAACTGTTTTTT. This codes for CAWSVGVAVEATNEKLFF.

This clone turned up a few times. The CDR3 region is CASSRQLTNEKLFF. CDR3 DNA sequence: TGTGCCAGCAGTAGACAGCTAACTAATGAAAAACTGTTTTTT. The chain is built from TRBV6-1 and TRBJ1-4, with D possibly TRBD1 on 5 matching bases. The CDR3 runs to 14 residues. Trimming took 5 bases from V and 1 from J, leaving 8 bases between them. The germline V gene has CDR1 MNHNS and CDR2 SASEGT.

To note about this clone: The sample carries other DNA sequences with the same CDR3. The chain is built from TRBV15 and TRBJ2-7; D is possibly TRBD1 (5 bases). Germline V lookup: CDR1 LNHNV, CDR2 YYDKDF (reference sequence). V lost 0 bases and J lost 3, with 9 bases in between. This CDR3 region has 14 residues. DNA of the CDR3: TGTGCCACCAGCAGAGACATAGACAGCTACGAGCAGTACTTC. Amino acids: CATSRDIDSYEQYF.

The sample holds a few counts of this clone. This chain uses TRBV29-1 with TRBJ1-1; the match to TRBD1 covers 11 bases. The CDR3 runs 15 residues. Germline V CDR1 and CDR2: SQVTM, ANQGSEA. Trimming removed 7 bases from V and 3 bases from J; junction bases left unmatched: 10. The CDR3 protein is CSARDRGIGDTEAFF. In DNA, the CDR3 is TGCAGCGCTCGGGACAGGGGGATTGGGGACACTGAAGCTTTCTTT.

The chain carries TRBV19 and TRBJ2-1, with D perhaps matching TRBD1 (6 bases). The CDR3 extends over 15 amino acids. Trimming stripped 4 bases from V and 3 bases from J, with 13 bases between. The germline V gene has CDR1 LNHDA and CDR2 SQIVND (reference sequence). CDR3 bases: TGTGCCAGTAGTACCACAGGGAGCAACTACAATGAGCAGTTCTTC. Its translation: CASSTTGSNYNEQFF.

This clone came up a few times. J is TRBJ2-7 and V is TRBV5-6, with D unresolved. Germline V lookup: CDR1 SGHDT, CDR2 YYEEEE. Trimming removed 1 base at V and 2 bases at J, with 7 bases between. This CDR3 is built from 13 residues. CDR3 amino acids: CASSLKGPYEQYF. The CDR3 nucleotides read TGTGCCAGCAGCTTGAAGGGCCCCTACGAGCAGTACTTC.

This clone has a handful of counts. This chain uses TRBV30 with TRBJ1-6, with D tentatively TRBD1 (5 bases). CDR3 length equals 14 residues. In germline, CDR1 is GTSNPN, CDR2 SVGIG (reference sequence). Between the trimmed V and J ends, which lost 4 bases and 9 bases, there was a span of 16 bases. Here the CDR3 reads CAWTTGGVGSPLHF. The CDR3 DNA reads as TGTGCCTGGACTACGGGAGGGGTAGGTTCACCCCTCCACTTT.

This clone occurred a few times. The V and J genes are TRBV2 and TRBJ1-4; D uncertain. V was clipped by 3 bases and J by 0 bases, with 8 bases between them. The CDR3 consists of 15 residues. In germline, CDR1 is SNHLY, CDR2 FYNNEI. CDR3 in amino acids: CASSEEGTTNEKLFF. The DNA for the CDR3 is TGTGCCAGCAGTGAGGAGGGAACAACTAATGAAAAACTGTTTTTT.

This clone was detected a few times. The rearrangement uses TRBV18 and TRBJ2-7, with D possibly TRBD2 on 6 matching bases. This CDR3 contains 13 residues. V was trimmed by 3 bases and J by 3 bases, leaving 9 bases between them. CDR1 and CDR2 from the germline V gene are KGHSH and LQKENI. For the CDR3, the DNA is TGTGCCAGCTCACCTACGGGACTCTACGAGCAGTACTTC. It translates to CASSPTGLYEQYF.

The sample holds a few counts of this clone. This chain joins TRBV18 and TRBJ1-3; TRBD1 might be the D (5 bases). This CDR3 has 17 amino acids. Trimming took 1 base from V and 0 from J, leaving 13 bases between them. Per the germline V gene, CDR1 is KGHSH and CDR2 is LQKENI. CDR3 region: CASSPQGSGSSGNTIYF. CDR3 bases: TGTGCCAGCTCACCACAGGGGTCGGGCTCCTCTGGAAACACCATATATTTT.

This clone has just a few counts. CDR3 DNA sequence: TGCGCCAGCAGTTACGACTCCACGGGGGACGCCAAAAACATTCAGTACTTC. Translated, it gives CASSYDSTGDAKNIQYF. This chain connects TRBV5-1 to TRBJ2-4; possibly TRBD2 for D (6 bases). This CDR3 is 17 amino acids long. Germline V lookup: CDR1 SGHRS, CDR2 YFSETQ. With 5 bases removed from V and 1 base from J, the gap between germline ends came to 19 bases.

This clone turned up a few times. The genes are TRBV30 and TRBJ2-1; either TRBD1 or TRBD2 may fit D (5 bases each). V was pared by 1 base and J by 4 bases, with 14 bases between. CDR1 is GTSNPN, CDR2 SVGIG, per germline (reference sequence). The CDR3 spans 15 residues. Here the CDR3 reads CAWSGGLDSYNEQFF. DNA of the CDR3: TGTGCCTGGAGTGGGGGGTTGGACTCTTACAATGAGCAGTTCTTC.